A selection of T cell receptor beta chains follows, all from one sample in a study of early T cells in non-severe SARS-CoV-2 infection. A single record per CDR3 protein comes from TCRdb applying MiXCR to the 5' RACE reads. The sample contains 74,000 or so distinct CDR3 sequences, around 13% of which appear only once. The sequencing input was whole blood. The source is an adult who was a healthcare worker with PCR-confirmed SARS-CoV-2 infection or an uninfected control (not recorded which). The CDR3 runs from the conserved cysteine through the conserved F or W. D genes are given only for firm matches. Clone size is stated in some rows and not others, as once, few, many or a class when expanded.

j_call clone_size v_call d_call cdr3_nt cdr3_aa
TRBJ2-7 - TRBV29-1 - TGCAGCGTTGAAGATCAGGACCCTCATACCTCCTACGAGCAGTACTTC CSVEDQDPHTSYEQYF
TRBJ1-3 few TRBV3-1 - TGTGCCAGCAGCCTCCAGATGAAGGCAGGTTCGTCTGAAAACACCATATATTTT CASSLQMKAGSSENTIYF
TRBJ2-3 - TRBV9 - TGTGCCAGCAGCGTAGCTACTCCGGGGACACCCAGCACAGATACGCAGTATTTT CASSVATPGTPSTDTQYF
TRBJ2-7 many TRBV7-9 - TGTGCCAGCAGCCCGAGGGGGGCAAGGGCTACCTACGAGCAGTACTTC CASSPRGARATYEQYF
TRBJ2-1 many TRBV28 TRBD2 TGTGCCAGCAGTTACACTAGCGGGAGGGGAGAGCAGTTCTTC CASSYTSGRGEQFF
TRBJ2-1 - TRBV6-2/TRBV6-3 TRBD2 TGTGCCATCCGTCCGGGGGGTAAGAATGAGCAGTTCTTC CAIRPGGKNEQFF
TRBJ2-3 - TRBV20-1 - TGCAGTGGTGGCGGTTATGGAACAGATACGCAGTATTTT CSGGGYGTDTQYF
TRBJ1-1 - TRBV29-1 - TGCAGCGTTGTGGGCAGATTGAACACTGAAGCTTTCTTT CSVVGRLNTEAFF
TRBJ1-2 - TRBV6-2/TRBV6-3 - TGTGCCAGCAGTCGAGACGCCCAGGGAGGCTACACCTTC CASSRDAQGGYTF
TRBJ2-7 - TRBV5-6 TRBD2 TGTGCCAGCAGTTACAGCGGGGGTAGCGAGCAGTACTTC CASSYSGGSEQYF
TRBJ2-5 many TRBV5-1 TRBD1 TGCGCCAGCAGCCGGACAGGGGGCGTGGAAGAGACCCAGTACTTC CASSRTGGVEETQYF
TRBJ2-1 - TRBV6-4 - TGTGCCAGCAGTAAAGGAACAGAACCCTACAATGAGCAGTTCTTC CASSKGTEPYNEQFF
TRBJ1-2 many TRBV6-1 TRBD1 TGTGCCAGCAGTGAGGTGGCAGGGGGTTCATCTGGCTACACCTTC CASSEVAGGSSGYTF
TRBJ1-2 - TRBV6-5 - TGTGCCAGCAGTCCCCCGGGGAACTACGATGGCTACACCTTC CASSPPGNYDGYTF
TRBJ2-1 many TRBV27 TRBD1 TGTGCCAGCAAGAGGGACAGTTACAATGAGCAGTTCTTC CASKRDSYNEQFF
TRBJ2-7 few TRBV18 - TGTGCCAGCTCACCAGGCGGACAGACCTACGAGCAGTACTTC CASSPGGQTYEQYF
TRBJ1-2 many TRBV25-1 TRBD1 TGTGCCAGCAGTTATGGACAGGGGGCGGTTGGCTACACCTTC CASSYGQGAVGYTF
TRBJ2-7 few TRBV10-2 - TGCGCCAGCAGGGACGCCATCGAGCAGTACTTC CASRDAIEQYF
TRBJ2-3 few TRBV28 - TGTGCCAGCAGTTCTCTCCGGCGAGATACGCAGTATTTT CASSSLRRDTQYF
TRBJ2-2 - TRBV3-1 - TGTGCCAGCAGCCAAGAGGGGGGACAACCGAACACCGGGGAGCTGTTTTTT CASSQEGGQPNTGELFF
TRBJ2-5 many TRBV11-2 - TGTGCCAGCAGCTTACAGGTAGAAGAGACCCAGTACTTC CASSLQVEETQYF
TRBJ1-1 - TRBV5-5 - TGTGCCAGCAGCTTTGGGGGGCCACTGAACACTGAAGCTTTCTTT CASSFGGPLNTEAFF
TRBJ1-5 many TRBV27 - TGTGCCAGCAGTAATCTTGATTTAATACTCGACAGTAATAGCAATCAGCCCCAGCATTTT CASSNLDLILDSNSNQPQHF
TRBJ1-1 many TRBV29-1 - TGCAGCGTTGTGGAGCTCACTGAAGCTTTCTTT CSVVELTEAFF
TRBJ2-7 few TRBV27 - TGTGCCAGCAGTTTATCAGGGTCCGAGCAGTACTTC CASSLSGSEQYF
TRBJ2-1 - TRBV9 - TGTGCCAGCAGCGTACAGCTAGCCTCCTACAATGAGCAGTTCTTC CASSVQLASYNEQFF
TRBJ2-7 - TRBV28 - TGTGCCAGCAGAACAGGCTTTTTATCCTACGAGCAGTACTTC CASRTGFLSYEQYF
TRBJ2-1 many TRBV29-1 TRBD2 TGCAGCGTTGAAGAAGGACTAGCGGGTGAGCAGTTCTTC CSVEEGLAGEQFF
TRBJ2-1 - TRBV7-6 TRBD2 TGTGCCAGCAGCTTCCTCGGACTAGCGGAAAATGAGCAGTTCTTC CASSFLGLAENEQFF
TRBJ2-1 many TRBV28 TRBD1 TGTGCCAGCAGTTCCCCGGGACAGGCCCCCAATGAGCAGTTCTTC CASSSPGQAPNEQFF
TRBJ2-3 - TRBV7-6 - TGTGCCAGCAGCTTGCCTAGGGGCGATGGCACAGATACGCAGTATTTT CASSLPRGDGTDTQYF
TRBJ1-6 - TRBV5-6 TRBD1 TGTGCCAGCAGCCCTACCGGGACAGGGGCGGGTTCACCCCTCCACTTT CASSPTGTGAGSPLHF
TRBJ2-2 few TRBV6-1 TRBD1 TGTGCCAGCAGAAGTCAGGGGGCCAACACCGGGGAGCTGTTTTTT CASRSQGANTGELFF
TRBJ1-2 - TRBV28 - TGTGCCAGCAGTCTAAACCCTCTCTATGGCTACACCTTC CASSLNPLYGYTF
TRBJ2-3 - TRBV11-2 - TGTGCCAGCAGCTTAGACGGCCAGGCCTCAGGGACAGATACGCAGTATTTT CASSLDGQASGTDTQYF
TRBJ2-6 few TRBV7-2 - TGTGCCAGCAGCTTAGGATGGGGCGGTACCGGGGCCAACGTCCTGACTTTC CASSLGWGGTGANVLTF
TRBJ2-1 few TRBV28 TRBD2 TGTGCCAGCACCTCATTGGGGCTAGCGGAGAGCTCCTACAATGAGCAGTTCTTC CASTSLGLAESSYNEQFF
TRBJ2-3 - TRBV9 - TGTGCCAGCAGCCAACTCTTCATCCCTACAGATACGCAGTATTTT CASSQLFIPTDTQYF
TRBJ2-5 many TRBV7-8 TRBD1 TGTGCCAGCAGCCCCCGGGACAGGGCCGACCTCAGGCAAGAGACCCAGTACTTC CASSPRDRADLRQETQYF
TRBJ2-1 few TRBV6-2/TRBV6-3 TRBD2 TGTGCCAGCAAAGAGCGGGAGAAAAACAATGAGCAGTTCTTC CASKEREKNNEQFF
TRBJ2-7 - TRBV7-9 - TGTGCCAGCAGCCCGGGGTCGAGCGCTTACGAGCAGTACTTC CASSPGSSAYEQYF
TRBJ2-3 few TRBV15 - TGTGCCACCAGCACCCGACTAGCAGATACGCAGTATTTT CATSTRLADTQYF
TRBJ1-5 few TRBV29-1 - TGCAGCGTTGCAGACGGAGTGCTGGGCAATCAGCCCCAGCATTTT CSVADGVLGNQPQHF
TRBJ1-2 few TRBV20-1 - TGCAGTGCCACTCCGGGACCGGTAAACTATGGCTACACCTTC CSATPGPVNYGYTF
TRBJ2-3 many TRBV7-9 TRBD1 TGTGCCAGCAGCCTACAGGGGGCGCGTGGAGATACGCAGTATTTT CASSLQGARGDTQYF
TRBJ2-2 many TRBV11-2 - TGTGCCAGCAGCTTAGAACCCAAGAACACCGGGGAGCTGTTTTTT CASSLEPKNTGELFF
TRBJ2-1 many TRBV7-9 TRBD1 TGTGCCAGCAGCCCTTTGAAGGGGGCAGGTTATGAGCAGTTCTTC CASSPLKGAGYEQFF
TRBJ1-5 many TRBV20-1 - TGCAGTGCTAGTACAGGGTTGAGCAATCAGCCCCAGCATTTT CSASTGLSNQPQHF
TRBJ1-1 many TRBV6-1 - TGTGCCAGCAGTGTCAGTGTAAGGGGAGGTACTGAAGCTTTCTTT CASSVSVRGGTEAFF
TRBJ2-2 few TRBV6-4 TRBD1 TGTGCCAGCAGTGCCGGGACAGGGAACACCGGGGAGCTGTTTTTT CASSAGTGNTGELFF
TRBJ2-3 - TRBV4-3 TRBD1 TGCGCCAGCAGCCAATCGTACCGGGACAGAACAGATACGCAGTATTTT CASSQSYRDRTDTQYF
TRBJ2-7 many TRBV6-6 - TGTGCCAGCAGTTATGGTGCAGGGAATAGCTACGAGCAGTACTTC CASSYGAGNSYEQYF
TRBJ2-2 many TRBV11-2 - TGTGCCAGCTTGTCGAACACCGGGGAGCTGTTTTTT CASLSNTGELFF
TRBJ2-7 - TRBV29-1 - TGCAGCGTTGAGGGTACGGGATACGAGCAGTACTTC CSVEGTGYEQYF
TRBJ2-1 - TRBV20-1 - TGCAGTGCTAGAGATTCAGGTTACAATGAGCAGTTCTTC CSARDSGYNEQFF